This T cell receptor (beta chain) was identified in a study of control samples from healthy donors and cancer patients. The data were produced by immunoSEQ multiplex PCR, yet TCRdb's version contains in-frame clones alone and is incomplete. The data contain some 150,000 clones, approximately 88% of them singletons. The CDR3 sequence is 14 residues long. V was clipped by 0 bases and J by 8 bases, with 13 bases between them. The germline gives CDR1 LGHNA, CDR2 YSLEER. The sequence derives from a young man in good health. The chain carries TRBV4-3 and TRBJ1-2; D might be TRBD1 (5 bases). What was sequenced was blood. The DNA of the CDR3 is TGCGCCAGCAGCCAAGAGGCAGGGATTAGGGGCTACACCTTC. Translating gives CASSQEAGIRGYTF.